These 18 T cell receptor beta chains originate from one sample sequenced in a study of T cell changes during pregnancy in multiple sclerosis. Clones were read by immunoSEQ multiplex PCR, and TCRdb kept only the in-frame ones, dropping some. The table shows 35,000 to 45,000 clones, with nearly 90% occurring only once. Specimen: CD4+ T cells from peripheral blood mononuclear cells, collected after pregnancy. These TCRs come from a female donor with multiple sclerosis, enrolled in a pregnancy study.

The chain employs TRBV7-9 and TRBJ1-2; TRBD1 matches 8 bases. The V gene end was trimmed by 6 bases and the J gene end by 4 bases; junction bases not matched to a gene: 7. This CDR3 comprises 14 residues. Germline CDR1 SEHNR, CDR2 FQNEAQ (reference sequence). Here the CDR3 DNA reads TGTGCCAGCAGGCGTCCAGGGGGCGCCTATGGCTACACCTTC. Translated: CASRRPGGAYGYTF. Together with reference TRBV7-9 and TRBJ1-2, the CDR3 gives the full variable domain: DTGVSQNPRHKITKRGQNVTFRCDPISEHNRLYWYRQTLGQGPEFLTYFQNEAQLEKSRLLSDRFSAERPKGSFSTLEIQRTEQGDSAMYLCASRRPGGAYGYTFGSGTRLTVV.

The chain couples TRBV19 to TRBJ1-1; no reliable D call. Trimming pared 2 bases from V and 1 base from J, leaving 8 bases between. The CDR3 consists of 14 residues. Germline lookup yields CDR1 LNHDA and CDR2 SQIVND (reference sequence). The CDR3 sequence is CASSILTWNTEAFF. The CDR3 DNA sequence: TGTGCCAGTAGTATACTGACATGGAACACTGAAGCTTTCTTT.

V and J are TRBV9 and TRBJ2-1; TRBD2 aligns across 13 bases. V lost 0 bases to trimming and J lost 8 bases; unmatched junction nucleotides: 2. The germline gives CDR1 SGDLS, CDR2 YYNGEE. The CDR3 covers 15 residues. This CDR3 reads CASSVGLAGGYEQFF. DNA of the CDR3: TGTGCCAGCAGCGTAGGACTAGCGGGAGGCTATGAGCAGTTCTTC.

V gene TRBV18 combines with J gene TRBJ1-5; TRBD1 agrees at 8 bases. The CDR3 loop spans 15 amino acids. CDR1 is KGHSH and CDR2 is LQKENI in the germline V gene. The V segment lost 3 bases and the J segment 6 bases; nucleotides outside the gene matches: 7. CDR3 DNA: TGTGCCAGCTCACCTCAGGGGGCTGGGAGTCAGCCCCAGCATTTT. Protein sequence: CASSPQGAGSQPQHF.

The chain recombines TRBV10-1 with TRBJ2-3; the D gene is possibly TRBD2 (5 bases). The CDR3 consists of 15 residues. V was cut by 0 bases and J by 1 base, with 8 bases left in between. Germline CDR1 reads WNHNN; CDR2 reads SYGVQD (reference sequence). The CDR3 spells CASSESYGGTDTQYF. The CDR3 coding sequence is TGCGCCAGCAGTGAGTCGTACGGGGGCACAGATACGCAGTATTTT.

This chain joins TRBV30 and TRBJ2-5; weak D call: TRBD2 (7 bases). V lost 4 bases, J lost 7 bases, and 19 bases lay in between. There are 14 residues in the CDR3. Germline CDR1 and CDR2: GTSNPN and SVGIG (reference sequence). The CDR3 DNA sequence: TGTGCCTGGAAGTTTGGCCAGGGGAGGGTGACCCAGTACTTC. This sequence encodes CAWKFGQGRVTQYF.

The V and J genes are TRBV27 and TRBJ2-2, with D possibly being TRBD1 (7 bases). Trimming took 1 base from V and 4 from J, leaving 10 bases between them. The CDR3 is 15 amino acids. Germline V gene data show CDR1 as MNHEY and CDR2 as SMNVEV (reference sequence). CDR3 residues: CASSLYQGGTGELFF. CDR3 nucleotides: TGTGCCAGCAGTTTATACCAGGGGGGCACCGGGGAGCTGTTTTTT.

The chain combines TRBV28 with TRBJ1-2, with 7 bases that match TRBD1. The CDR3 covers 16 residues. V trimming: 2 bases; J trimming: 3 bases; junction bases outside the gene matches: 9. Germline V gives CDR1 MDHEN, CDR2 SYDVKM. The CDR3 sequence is CASSLNRVGTDYGYTF. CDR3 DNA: TGTGCCAGCAGTTTAAATCGGGTGGGGACAGACTATGGCTACACCTTC.

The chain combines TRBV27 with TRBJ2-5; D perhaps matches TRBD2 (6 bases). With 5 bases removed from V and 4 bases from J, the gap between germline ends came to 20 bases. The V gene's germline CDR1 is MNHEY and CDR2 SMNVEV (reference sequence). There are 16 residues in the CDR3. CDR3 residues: CASSTPPRGSLETQYF. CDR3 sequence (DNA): TGTGCCAGCAGTACCCCCCCTCGGGGGAGCCTAGAGACCCAGTACTTC.

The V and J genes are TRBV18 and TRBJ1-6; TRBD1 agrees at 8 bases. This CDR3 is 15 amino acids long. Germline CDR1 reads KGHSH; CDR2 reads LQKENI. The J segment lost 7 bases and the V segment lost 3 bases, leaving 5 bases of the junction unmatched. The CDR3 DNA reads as TGTGCCAGCTCACCCATGACAGGGGAGAATTCACCCCTCCACTTT. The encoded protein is CASSPMTGENSPLHF.

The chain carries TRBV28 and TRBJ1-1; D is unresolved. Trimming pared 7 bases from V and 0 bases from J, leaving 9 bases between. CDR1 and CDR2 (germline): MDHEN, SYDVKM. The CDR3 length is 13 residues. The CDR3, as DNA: TGTGCCAGCATCAACCGGGTGAACACTGAAGCTTTCTTT. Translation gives CASINRVNTEAFF.

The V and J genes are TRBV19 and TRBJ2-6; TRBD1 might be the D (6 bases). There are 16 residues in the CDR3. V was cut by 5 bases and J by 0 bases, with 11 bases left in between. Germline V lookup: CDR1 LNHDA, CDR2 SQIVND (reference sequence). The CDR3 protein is CASSLGQFSGANVLTF. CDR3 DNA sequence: TGTGCCAGTAGTCTTGGACAGTTCTCTGGGGCCAACGTCCTGACTTTC.

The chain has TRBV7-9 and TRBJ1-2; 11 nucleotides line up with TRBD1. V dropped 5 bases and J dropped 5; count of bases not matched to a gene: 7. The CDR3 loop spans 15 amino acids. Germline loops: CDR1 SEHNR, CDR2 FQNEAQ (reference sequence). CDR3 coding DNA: TGTGCCAGCAGCACGGACAGGGGGCTTTGGTATGGCTACACCTTC. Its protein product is CASSTDRGLWYGYTF.

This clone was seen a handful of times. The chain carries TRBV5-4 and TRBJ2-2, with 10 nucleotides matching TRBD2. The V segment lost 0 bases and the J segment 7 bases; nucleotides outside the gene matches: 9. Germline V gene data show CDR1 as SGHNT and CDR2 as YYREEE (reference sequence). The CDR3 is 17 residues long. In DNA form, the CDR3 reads TGTGCCAGCAGCTTGGCCGGCAGCGGGGGGGCGAGCGGGGAGCTGTTTTTT. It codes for CASSLAGSGGASGELFF. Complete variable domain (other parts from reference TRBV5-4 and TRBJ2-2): ETGVTQSPTHLIKTRGQQVTLRCSSQSGHNTVSWYQQALGQGPQFIFQYYREEENGRGNFPPRFSGLQFPNYSSELNVNALELDDSALYLCASSLAGSGGASGELFFGEGSRLTVL.

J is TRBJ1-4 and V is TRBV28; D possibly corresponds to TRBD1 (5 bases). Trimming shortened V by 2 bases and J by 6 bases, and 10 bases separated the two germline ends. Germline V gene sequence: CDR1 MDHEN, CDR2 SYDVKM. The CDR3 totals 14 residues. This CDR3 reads CASSLRQLHEKLFF. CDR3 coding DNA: TGTGCCAGCAGTTTACGACAGCTTCATGAAAAACTGTTTTTT.

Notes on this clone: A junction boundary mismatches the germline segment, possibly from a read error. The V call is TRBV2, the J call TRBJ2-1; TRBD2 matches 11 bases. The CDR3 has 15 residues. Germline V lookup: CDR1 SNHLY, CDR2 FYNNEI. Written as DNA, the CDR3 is TGTGCCAGCAGTGATATAGCGGGGGGGTACAGTGAGCAGTTCTTC. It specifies CASSDIAGGYSEQFF.

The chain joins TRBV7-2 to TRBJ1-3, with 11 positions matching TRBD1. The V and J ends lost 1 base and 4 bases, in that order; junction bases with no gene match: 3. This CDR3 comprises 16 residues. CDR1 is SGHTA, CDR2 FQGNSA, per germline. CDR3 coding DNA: TGTGCCAGCAGCTTAGGGACAGGGGGCGCGGGAAACACCATATATTTT. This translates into CASSLGTGGAGNTIYF.

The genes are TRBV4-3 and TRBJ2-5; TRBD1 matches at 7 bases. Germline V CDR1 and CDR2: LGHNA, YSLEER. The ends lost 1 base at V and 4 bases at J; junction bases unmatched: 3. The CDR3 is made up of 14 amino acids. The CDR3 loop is CASSQVPGGETQYF. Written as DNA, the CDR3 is TGCGCCAGCAGCCAAGTTCCAGGGGGAGAGACCCAGTACTTC.